These 19 T cell receptor beta chains share one sample of origin, sequenced in a study of CD4+ T cells in melanoma (dated by TCRdb to the early 2020s). Libraries were made using the immunoSEQ multiplex PCR assay. TCRdb took this table from immuneACCESS and kept in-frame rearrangements with V and J called. Such tables lack part of the clones; where checked against another copy, unresolved V genes explain under half of the gap, and the rest is unexplained. Within this sample are fewer than 150,000 clones, with 92% of them counted one time only. The top ten clonotypes cover less than 2% of the sample. These receptors all come from a human donor with melanoma.

The gene calls are TRBV2 and TRBJ1-2; D is uncertain. This CDR3 contains 11 residues. CDR1 is SNHLY and CDR2 is FYNNEI in the germline V gene. V lost 3 bases to trimming and J lost 7 bases, with 6 bases between them. The CDR3, as DNA: TGTGCCAGCAGTGAGGCAGTTGGCTACACCTTC. Translating it yields CASSEAVGYTF.

V gene TRBV7-2 combines with J gene TRBJ2-2, with D maybe TRBD1 (5 bases). V dropped 2 bases and J dropped 7 bases, with 14 bases sitting between them. Germline CDR1 reads SGHTA; CDR2 reads FQGNSA. The CDR3 totals 15 residues. CDR3 residues: CASSLYQGANGELFF. The CDR3 coding sequence is TGTGCCAGCAGCTTATATCAGGGCGCGAACGGGGAGCTGTTTTTT. Combining the CDR3 with reference TRBV7-2 and TRBJ2-2 gives the whole variable domain GAGVSQSPSNKVTEKGKDVELRCDPISGHTALYWYRQSLGQGLEFLIYFQGNSAPDKSGLPSDRFSAERTGGSVSTLTIQRTQQEDSAVYLCASSLYQGANGELFFGEGSRLTVL.

With respect to this clone: At one end, the junction sequence differs from germline, possibly due to a read error. The rearrangement links TRBV28 to TRBJ2-7, with 8 bases aligning to TRBD2. Per the germline V gene, CDR1 is MDHEN and CDR2 is SYDVKM. The CDR3 is 11 residues long. The CDR3 sequence: CASSLWPGLGF. CDR3 coding DNA: TGTGCCAGCAGTTTATGGCCGGGACTAGGTTTC.

Turning to this clone: Other nucleotide sequences from this sample produce the same CDR3. This sequence joins TRBV7-9 and TRBJ2-7, with D unclear. This CDR3 spans 12 amino acids. V lost 2 bases, J lost 2 bases, and 4 bases lay in between. The germline V gene encodes CDR1 SEHNR and CDR2 FQNEAQ (reference sequence). CDR3 sequence reads: CASSLSAYEQYF. In DNA form, the CDR3 reads TGTGCCAGCAGCTTATCGGCCTACGAGCAGTACTTC.

This clone occurred once. The rearrangement joins TRBV5-8 to TRBJ2-2; 14 bases line up with TRBD2. V dropped 5 bases and J dropped 5; count of bases not matched to a gene: 11. The CDR3 is 18 residues long. Per the germline V gene, CDR1 is SGHTS and CDR2 is YDEGEE. DNA for the CDR3: TGTGCCAGCAGTCGTGCCGGGACTAGCGGGAGCCTAACCGGGGAGCTGTTTTTT. Amino acid sequence: CASSRAGTSGSLTGELFF.

The rearrangement links TRBV16 to TRBJ1-2, with unresolved D. The CDR3 runs to 14 residues. The germline V gene encodes CDR1 KGHSY and CDR2 FQNENV. Between the trimmed V and J ends, which lost 0 bases and 6 bases, there was a span of 11 bases. CDR3 residues: CASSQSQTGDGYTF. DNA for the CDR3: TGTGCCAGCAGCCAATCACAGACCGGCGATGGCTACACCTTC.

The chain is built from TRBV19 and TRBJ1-2; TRBD1 agrees at 9 bases. Germline values: CDR1 LNHDA, CDR2 SQIVND (reference sequence). The length of the CDR3 is 16 residues. Trimming removed 4 bases from V and 0 bases from J; junction bases left unmatched: 6. The CDR3, as DNA: TGTGCCAGTAGTACCCCGGGACAGGGAGCTAACTATGGCTACACCTTC. Translating it yields CASSTPGQGANYGYTF.

The genes are TRBV10-3 and TRBJ1-5; no definite D call. V lost 6 bases and J 9 bases, leaving 12 bases between the germline ends. This CDR3 has 12 residues. CDR1 and CDR2 (germline): ENHRY, SYGVKD. CDR3: CAIRNHNGPQHF. The DNA for the CDR3 is TGTGCCATCAGAAACCACAACGGGCCCCAGCATTTT.

The gene calls are TRBV2 and TRBJ2-7; D unresolved. V was trimmed by 7 bases and J by 6 bases, leaving 16 bases between them. Germline V CDR1 and CDR2: SNHLY, FYNNEI. The CDR3 totals 13 residues. In DNA form, the CDR3 reads TGTGCCAGCACTGGGAACTCCGTACGCGAGCAGTACTTC. This translates into CASTGNSVREQYF.

J is TRBJ1-1 and V is TRBV7-9, with D possibly being TRBD1 (5 bases). Germline values: CDR1 SEHNR, CDR2 FQNEAQ (reference sequence). This CDR3 is built from 14 residues. V lost 5 bases and J lost 11, with 21 bases in between. The CDR3 is CASSPDLVSKGAFF. CDR3 in DNA: TGTGCCAGCAGCCCAGACCTGGTATCGAAGGGGGCTTTCTTT. Complete variable domain (other parts from reference TRBV7-9 and TRBJ1-1): DTGVSQNPRHKITKRGQNVTFRCDPISEHNRLYWYRQTLGQGPEFLTYFQNEAQLEKSRLLSDRFSAERPKGSFSTLEIQRTEQGDSAMYLCASSPDLVSKGAFFGQGTRLTVV.

CDR3 sequence reads: CASSLSRSANYGYTF. The CDR3 bases are TGTGCCAGCAGCTTAAGCAGGTCAGCTAACTATGGCTACACCTTC. The chain carries TRBV11-2 and TRBJ1-2; no definite D call. This CDR3 is 15 amino acids long. Germline CDR1 reads SGHAT; CDR2 reads FQNNGV. The V gene lost 2 bases and the J gene lost 0 bases, with 10 bases spanning the gap. The whole variable domain, remainder taken from reference TRBV11-2 and TRBJ1-2, is EAGVAQSPRYKIIEKRQSVAFWCNPISGHATLYWYQQILGQGPKLLIQFQNNGVVDDSQLPKDRFSAERLKGVDSTLKIQPAKLEDSAVYLCASSLSRSANYGYTFGSGTRLTVV.

The J gene is TRBJ2-5, the V gene TRBV6-1; D gene unclear. From germline, CDR1 is MNHNS and CDR2 SASEGT. This CDR3 is built from 14 residues. Trimming left V 2 bases short and J 6 bases short, with 13 bases between. The CDR3 DNA reads as TGTGCCAGCAGTGAATTTGGCGGCATCAAGACCCAGTACTTC. This sequence encodes CASSEFGGIKTQYF.

This clone occurred once. The rearrangement links TRBV5-1 to TRBJ1-2; 12 positions agree with TRBD1. The germline V gene encodes CDR1 SGHRS and CDR2 YFSETQ. V trimming: 0 bases; J trimming: 8 bases; junction bases outside the gene matches: 11. The CDR3 runs 17 residues. Here the CDR3 DNA reads TGCGCCAGCAGCTTGGGCCAAGCCGGGACAGGGGGCATAGGCTACACCTTC. This encodes CASSLGQAGTGGIGYTF.

The rearrangement joins TRBV6-1 to TRBJ1-2; tentative D call: TRBD1 (6 bases). V lost 6 bases and J 4 bases, leaving 18 bases between the germline ends. This CDR3 comprises 15 residues. In germline, CDR1 is MNHNS, CDR2 SASEGT. The CDR3 loop is CASSPGLRGAYGYTF. Here the CDR3 DNA reads TGTGCCAGCAGCCCCGGTCTGAGGGGGGCCTATGGCTACACCTTC.

This sequence joins TRBV2 and TRBJ1-6; D ambiguous. Germline CDR1 reads SNHLY; CDR2 reads FYNNEI. The V and J ends lost 2 bases and 6 bases respectively, with 8 bases between them. This CDR3 comprises 14 residues. CDR3: CASSELGGNSPLHF. The CDR3 DNA follows: TGTGCCAGCAGTGAACTTGGTGGTAATTCACCCCTCCACTTT.

The V gene is TRBV27, the J gene TRBJ2-1; TRBD1 might be the D (5 bases). The CDR3 totals 15 residues. Trimming cost V 5 bases and J 3 bases, with 14 bases left between them. Germline V gene data show CDR1 as MNHEY and CDR2 as SMNVEV (reference sequence). The CDR3 here is CASSLTTESYNEQFF. The DNA for the CDR3 is TGTGCCAGCAGTCTCACGACAGAGAGCTACAATGAGCAGTTCTTC.

The chain carries TRBV10-3 and TRBJ1-2; D may be TRBD1 (6 bases). V lost 1 base, J lost 5 bases, and 11 bases lay in between. The CDR3 has 14 residues. Germline CDR1 and CDR2: ENHRY and SYGVKD. The CDR3 reads CAISEWGGTYGYTF. The CDR3 DNA reads as TGTGCCATCAGTGAGTGGGGGGGGACATATGGCTACACCTTC.

The chain is built from TRBV9 and TRBJ2-3; TRBD2 agrees at 11 bases. The J segment lost 3 bases and the V segment lost 2 bases, leaving 2 bases of the junction unmatched. The length of the CDR3 is 15 residues. Germline lookup yields CDR1 SGDLS and CDR2 YYNGEE. The CDR3: CASSVSGGATDTQYF. The DNA for the CDR3 is TGTGCCAGCAGCGTTAGCGGGGGGGCAACAGATACGCAGTATTTT.

The chain employs TRBV15 and TRBJ1-5, with unresolved D. Germline loops: CDR1 LNHNV, CDR2 YYDKDF (reference sequence). Trimming left V 5 bases short and J 7 bases short, with 12 bases between. CDR3 length equals 13 residues. Here the CDR3 DNA reads TGTGCCACCAGCGGGCAGTACGGCCAGCCCCAGCATTTT. Its protein is CATSGQYGQPQHF.